A selection of T cell receptor beta chains follows, all from one sample in a study of blood T cell repertoires in COVID-19. The protocol was immunoSEQ multiplex PCR, while the TCRdb copy is restricted to in-frame clones and leaves out a portion. Among some 400,000 clones listed, approximately 91% were seen once. The sequenced sample was PBMCs or T cells enriched from blood (not recorded which). These TCRs come from a woman in her forties who had been exposed to COVID-19. Both conserved end residues are part of each CDR3. Fields, in order: V gene, J gene, D gene, clone size, CDR3 DNA, CDR3 protein. A D gene is named only where the DNA matches it firmly. Clone size, where shown, is once, few, many, or a class for clones that have expanded.

TRBV18,TRBJ2-3,NA,NA,TGTGCCAGCTCACCGCCAAGACAGAGTAGCACAGATACGCAGTATTTT,CASSPPRQSSTDTQYF
TRBV11-2,TRBJ1-6,NA,NA,TGTGCCAGCAGCTTAGTCCCGGGACTCCAGAATTCACCCCTCCACTTT,CASSLVPGLQNSPLHF
TRBV6-2/TRBV6-3,TRBJ1-2,TRBD1,NA,TGTGCCAGCAGTTACGTCGGGACAGCTAACTATGGCTACACCTTC,CASSYVGTANYGYTF
TRBV9,TRBJ1-6,TRBD1,once,TGTGCCAGCAGCGAGGGACAGAATAATTCACCCCTCCACTTT,CASSEGQNNSPLHF
TRBV27,TRBJ2-2,NA,medium-sized,TGTGCCAGCAGTTTGGCCGTTACCCCCGGGGAGCTGTTTTTT,CASSLAVTPGELFF
TRBV4-2,TRBJ2-1,NA,few,TGTGCCAGCAGCCAAGATCGTGGGAGCTTCAGTAACAATGAGCAGTTCTTC,CASSQDRGSFSNNEQFF
TRBV7-2,TRBJ2-1,TRBD2,NA,TGTGCCAGCAGCCCCCCAGGCGGGGGGGGCAATGAGCAGTTCTTC,CASSPPGGGGNEQFF
TRBV30,TRBJ2-1,TRBD2,NA,TGTGCCTGGTCCAGAGGACTAGCGGGAGAGGGTGAGCAGTTCTTC,CAWSRGLAGEGEQFF
TRBV7-3,TRBJ1-1,NA,NA,TGTGCCAGCAGCACGACCGGGACACAGGTAAACACTGAAGCTTTCTTT,CASSTTGTQVNTEAFF
TRBV7-8,TRBJ1-1,TRBD1,once,TGTGCCAGCAGCTTAGCGCTTTTTAGGGGGCACCACACTGAAGCTTTCTTT,CASSLALFRGHHTEAFF
TRBV19,TRBJ2-7,TRBD1,NA,TGTGCCAGTAAAGACAGGGGGAAGATCGGCGAGCAGTACTTC,CASKDRGKIGEQYF
TRBV24-1,TRBJ2-7,NA,NA,TGTGCCACCAGTGACACACAGGGAACCGAGCAGTACTTC,CATSDTQGTEQYF
TRBV19,TRBJ1-2,NA,NA,TGTGCCAGTAGTATGGGCAGGAACCCAAACTATGGCTACACCTTC,CASSMGRNPNYGYTF
TRBV2,TRBJ1-2,NA,NA,TGTGCCAGCCACGATCCGGGATCCGGGAAAGGCTACACCTTC,CASHDPGSGKGYTF
TRBV11-3,TRBJ2-7,NA,NA,TGTGCCAGCAGCTTAGATCTGGAGCGCGAGCAGTACTTC,CASSLDLEREQYF
TRBV29-1,TRBJ2-2,TRBD1,NA,TGCAGCGCGTACCCAGGGGGCCAGGCCGGGGAGCTGTTTTTT,CSAYPGGQAGELFF
TRBV12-3/TRBV12-4,TRBJ1-2,TRBD1,NA,TGTGCCAGCCACAGGGGGCGCGACTATGGCTACACCTTC,CASHRGRDYGYTF
TRBV6-5,TRBJ1-2,NA,NA,TGTGCCAGCAGTAAATATCTGAACTATGGCTACACCTTC,CASSKYLNYGYTF
TRBV19,TRBJ1-4,NA,NA,TGTGCCAGTAGTCCCGGTCGAACAGGATTTCATGAAAAACTGTTTTTT,CASSPGRTGFHEKLFF
TRBV7-3,TRBJ2-1,NA,NA,TGTGCCAGCAGCCCCACCCTAGCGAGTGAGCAGTTCTTC,CASSPTLASEQFF
TRBV29-1,TRBJ1-1,TRBD1,NA,TGCAGCGTTGAAGACGGACAGGGGATGAACACTGAAGCTTTCTTT,CSVEDGQGMNTEAFF
TRBV29-1,TRBJ1-3,NA,NA,TGCAGCGTTGAAGGGAGGGGATCTACAGGAAACACCATATATTTT,CSVEGRGSTGNTIYF
TRBV24-1,TRBJ1-1,TRBD1,NA,TGTGCCACCAGTGACACAGGGGGCCGCACTGAAGCTTTCTTT,CATSDTGGRTEAFF
TRBV7-9,TRBJ2-7,NA,NA,TGTGCCAGCGGAAACTACCAGGACTCAGCCTACGAGCAGTACTTC,CASGNYQDSAYEQYF
TRBV2,TRBJ1-5,TRBD1,NA,TGTGCCAGCAGTGAGAGACAGGGTAATCAGCCCCAGCATTTT,CASSERQGNQPQHF
TRBV12-3/TRBV12-4,TRBJ1-2,NA,NA,TGTGCCAGCAGCTCCCTTGGCGGCTACACCTTC,CASSSLGGYTF
TRBV7-3,TRBJ2-2,TRBD1,NA,TGTGCCAGCAGCTTAGGACAGGGTAACACCGGGGAGCTGTTTTTT,CASSLGQGNTGELFF
TRBV18,TRBJ1-3,NA,NA,TGTGCCAGCTCACCCGCGGACACGAGCTCTGGAAACACCATATATTTT,CASSPADTSSGNTIYF
TRBV5-8,TRBJ1-4,NA,once,TGTGCCAGCAGCTTGCAGGTCTCAGCCTGGAATGAAAAACTGTTTTTT,CASSLQVSAWNEKLFF